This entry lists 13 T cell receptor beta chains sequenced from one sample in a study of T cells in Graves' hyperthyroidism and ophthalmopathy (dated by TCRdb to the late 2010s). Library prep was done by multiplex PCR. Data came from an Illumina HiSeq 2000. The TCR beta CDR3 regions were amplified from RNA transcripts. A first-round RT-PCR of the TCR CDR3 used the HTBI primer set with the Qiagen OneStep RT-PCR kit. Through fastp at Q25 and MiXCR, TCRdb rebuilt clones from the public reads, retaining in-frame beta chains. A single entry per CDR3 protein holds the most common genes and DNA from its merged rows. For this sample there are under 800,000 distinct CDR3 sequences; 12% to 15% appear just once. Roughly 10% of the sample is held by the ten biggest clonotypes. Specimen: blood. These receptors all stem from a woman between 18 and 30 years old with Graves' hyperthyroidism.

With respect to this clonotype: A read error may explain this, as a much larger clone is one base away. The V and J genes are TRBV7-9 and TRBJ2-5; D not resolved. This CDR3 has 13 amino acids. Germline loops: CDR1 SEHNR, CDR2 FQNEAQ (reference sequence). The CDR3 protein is CTSSPYPGETQYF. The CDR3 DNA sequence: TGTACCAGCAGCCCCTACCCCGGAGAGACCCAGTACTTC.

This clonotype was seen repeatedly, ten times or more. CDR3: CASSLFILAAHNQPQHF. The CDR3 DNA sequence: TGTGCCAGCAGTTTGTTCATTCTGGCAGCACACAATCAGCCCCAGCATTTT. The rearrangement joins TRBV27 to TRBJ1-5; D is undetermined. The CDR3 totals 17 residues. Between the trimmed V and J ends, which lost 3 bases and 3 bases, there was a span of 18 bases. CDR1 and CDR2 from the germline V gene are MNHEY and SMNVEV (reference sequence).

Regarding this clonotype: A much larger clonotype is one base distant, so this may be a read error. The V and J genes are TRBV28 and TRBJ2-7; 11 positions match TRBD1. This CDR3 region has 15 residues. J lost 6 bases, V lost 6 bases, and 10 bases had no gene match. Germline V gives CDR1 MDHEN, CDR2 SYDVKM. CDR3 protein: CASSFLGQGAREQYF. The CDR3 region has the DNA TGTGCCAGCAGCTTTCTAGGACAGGGGGCCCGCGAGCAGTACTTC.

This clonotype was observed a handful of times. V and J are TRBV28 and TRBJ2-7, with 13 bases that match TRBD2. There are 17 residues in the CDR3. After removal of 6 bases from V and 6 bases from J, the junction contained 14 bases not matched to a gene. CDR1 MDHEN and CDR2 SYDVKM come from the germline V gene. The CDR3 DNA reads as TGTGCCAGCAGCCTCCCCGATACTAGCGGGGGGGGTGTCGAGCAGTACTTC. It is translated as CASSLPDTSGGGVEQYF.

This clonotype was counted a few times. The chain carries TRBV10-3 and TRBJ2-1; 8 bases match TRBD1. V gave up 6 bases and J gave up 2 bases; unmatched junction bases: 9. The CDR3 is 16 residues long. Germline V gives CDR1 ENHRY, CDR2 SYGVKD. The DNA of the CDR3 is TGTGCCATCAGAAGACAGGGGCTGAGTCCCTACAATGAGCAGTTCTTC. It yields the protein CAIRRQGLSPYNEQFF.

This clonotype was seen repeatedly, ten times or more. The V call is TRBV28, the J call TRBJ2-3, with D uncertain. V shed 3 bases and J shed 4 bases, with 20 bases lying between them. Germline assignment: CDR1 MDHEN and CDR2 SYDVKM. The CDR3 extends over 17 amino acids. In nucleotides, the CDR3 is TGTGCCAGCAGTTTTCTGAGGCTAACCGGCGACCCAGATACGCAGTATTTT. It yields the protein CASSFLRLTGDPDTQYF.

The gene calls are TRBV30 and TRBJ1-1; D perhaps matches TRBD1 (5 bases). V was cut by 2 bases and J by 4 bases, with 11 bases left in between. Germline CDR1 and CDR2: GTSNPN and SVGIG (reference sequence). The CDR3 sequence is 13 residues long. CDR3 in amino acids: CAWSTQGVTEAFF. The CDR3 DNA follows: TGTGCCTGGAGTACCCAAGGGGTCACTGAAGCTTTCTTT.

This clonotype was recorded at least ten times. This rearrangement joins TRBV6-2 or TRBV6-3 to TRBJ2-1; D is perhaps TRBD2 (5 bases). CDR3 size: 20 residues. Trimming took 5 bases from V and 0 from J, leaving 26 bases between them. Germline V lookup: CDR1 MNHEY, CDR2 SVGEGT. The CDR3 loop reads CASSTPGAAKTRSSYNEQFF. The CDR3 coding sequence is TGTGCCAGCAGTACCCCAGGAGCGGCTAAGACGCGGAGCTCCTACAATGAGCAGTTCTTC.

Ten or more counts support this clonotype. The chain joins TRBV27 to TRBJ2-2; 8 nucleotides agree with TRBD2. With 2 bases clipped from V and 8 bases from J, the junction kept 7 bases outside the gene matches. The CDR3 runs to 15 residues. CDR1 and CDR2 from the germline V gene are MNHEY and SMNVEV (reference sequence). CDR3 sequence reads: CASSLAGLAGGELFF. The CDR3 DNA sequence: TGTGCCAGCAGTTTAGCTGGACTAGCAGGGGGGGAGCTGTTTTTT.

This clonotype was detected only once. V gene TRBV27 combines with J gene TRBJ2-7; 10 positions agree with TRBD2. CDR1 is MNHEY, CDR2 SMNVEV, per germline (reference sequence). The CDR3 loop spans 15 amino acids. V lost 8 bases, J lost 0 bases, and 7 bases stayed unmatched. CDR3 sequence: CASGWTSGFSYEQYF. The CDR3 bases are TGTGCCAGCGGGTGGACTAGCGGATTCTCCTACGAGCAGTACTTC.

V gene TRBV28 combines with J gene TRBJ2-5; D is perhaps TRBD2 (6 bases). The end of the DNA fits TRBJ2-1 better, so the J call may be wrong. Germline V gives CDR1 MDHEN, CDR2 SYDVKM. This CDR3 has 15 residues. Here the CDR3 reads CASGLGGTSQETQFF. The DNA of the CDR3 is TGTGCCAGCGGCCTTGGCGGGACCTCCCAAGAGACCCAGTTCTTC.

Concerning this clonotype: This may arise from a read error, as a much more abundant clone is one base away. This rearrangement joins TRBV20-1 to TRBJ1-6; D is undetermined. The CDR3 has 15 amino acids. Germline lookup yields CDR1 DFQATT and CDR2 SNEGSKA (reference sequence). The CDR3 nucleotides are TGCAGTGCTTTTCCTCCTTCATTATATAGTTCACCCCTCCACTTT. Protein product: CSAFPPSLYSSPLHF.

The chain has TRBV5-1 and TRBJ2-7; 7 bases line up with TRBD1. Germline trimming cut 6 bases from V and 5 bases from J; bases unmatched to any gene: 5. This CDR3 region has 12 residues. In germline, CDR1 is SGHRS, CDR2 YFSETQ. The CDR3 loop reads CASTGGRNEQYF. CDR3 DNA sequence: TGCGCCAGCACAGGGGGTAGGAACGAGCAGTACTTC.